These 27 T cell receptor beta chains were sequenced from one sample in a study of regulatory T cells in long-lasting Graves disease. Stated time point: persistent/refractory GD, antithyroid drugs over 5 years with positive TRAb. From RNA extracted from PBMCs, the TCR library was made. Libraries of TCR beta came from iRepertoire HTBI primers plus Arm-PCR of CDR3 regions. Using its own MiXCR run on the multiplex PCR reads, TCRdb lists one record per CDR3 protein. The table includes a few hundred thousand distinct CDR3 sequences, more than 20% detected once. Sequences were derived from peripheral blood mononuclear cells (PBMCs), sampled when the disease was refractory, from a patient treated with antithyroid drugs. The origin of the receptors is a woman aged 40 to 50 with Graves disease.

For the CDR3, the DNA is TGCAGTGCTAGGCCCAGCGGGGGACCCTACGAGCAGTACTTC. It translates to CSARPSGGPYEQYF. The V call is TRBV20-1, the J call TRBJ2-7, with TRBD2 identical over 8 bases. This CDR3 is built from 14 residues. Germline V lookup: CDR1 DFQATT, CDR2 SNEGSKA (reference sequence). V dropped 3 bases and J dropped 2; count of bases not matched to a gene: 6.

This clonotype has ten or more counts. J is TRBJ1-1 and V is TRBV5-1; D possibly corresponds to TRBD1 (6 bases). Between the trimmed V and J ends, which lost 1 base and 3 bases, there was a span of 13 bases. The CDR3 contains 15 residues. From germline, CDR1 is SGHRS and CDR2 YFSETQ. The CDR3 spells CASSLRGGRYTEAFF. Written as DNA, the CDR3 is TGCGCCAGCAGCTTGAGGGGGGGCCGATACACTGAAGCTTTCTTT.

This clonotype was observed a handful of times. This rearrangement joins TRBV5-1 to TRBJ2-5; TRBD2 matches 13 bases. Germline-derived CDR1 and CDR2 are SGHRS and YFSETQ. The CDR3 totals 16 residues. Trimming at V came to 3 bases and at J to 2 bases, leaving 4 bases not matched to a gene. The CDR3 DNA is TGCGCCAGCAGCTGGGGGACTAGCGGGACACAAGAGACCCAGTACTTC. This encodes CASSWGTSGTQETQYF.

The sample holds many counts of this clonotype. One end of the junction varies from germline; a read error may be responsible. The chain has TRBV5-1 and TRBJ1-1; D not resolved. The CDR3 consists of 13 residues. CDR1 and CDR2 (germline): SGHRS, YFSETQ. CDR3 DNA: TGTGCCAGCAGCTTAGTGGTGAACACTGAAGCTTTCTTT. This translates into CASSLVVNTEAFF.

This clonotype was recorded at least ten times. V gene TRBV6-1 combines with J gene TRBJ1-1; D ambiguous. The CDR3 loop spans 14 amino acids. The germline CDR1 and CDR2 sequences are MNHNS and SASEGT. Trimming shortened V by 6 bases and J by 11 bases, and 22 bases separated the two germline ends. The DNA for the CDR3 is TGTGCCAGCAGGCCCCAATCGTTTCAAGCGGGCGCTTTCTTT. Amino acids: CASRPQSFQAGAFF.

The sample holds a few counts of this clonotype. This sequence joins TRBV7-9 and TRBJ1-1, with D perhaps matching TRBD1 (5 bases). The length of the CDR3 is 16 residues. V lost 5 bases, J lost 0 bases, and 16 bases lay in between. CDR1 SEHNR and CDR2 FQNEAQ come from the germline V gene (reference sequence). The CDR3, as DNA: TGTGCCAGCAGCCTGGTGCAGGGAAGTTTGAACACTGAAGCTTTCTTT. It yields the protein CASSLVQGSLNTEAFF.

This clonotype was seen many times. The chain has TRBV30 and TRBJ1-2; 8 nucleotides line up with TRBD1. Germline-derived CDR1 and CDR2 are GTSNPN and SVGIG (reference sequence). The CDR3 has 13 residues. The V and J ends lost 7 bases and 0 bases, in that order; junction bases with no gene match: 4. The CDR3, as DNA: TGTGCCTACGGACAGGGCACTAACTATGGCTACACCTTC. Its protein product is CAYGQGTNYGYTF.

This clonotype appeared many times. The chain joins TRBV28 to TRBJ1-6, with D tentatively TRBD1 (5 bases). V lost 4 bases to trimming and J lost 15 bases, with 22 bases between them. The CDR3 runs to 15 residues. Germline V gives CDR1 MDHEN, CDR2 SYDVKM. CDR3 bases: TGTGCCAGCAGTTCCAAGGACGGGCGGCGTCAGGGCCTCCACTTT. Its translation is CASSSKDGRRQGLHF.

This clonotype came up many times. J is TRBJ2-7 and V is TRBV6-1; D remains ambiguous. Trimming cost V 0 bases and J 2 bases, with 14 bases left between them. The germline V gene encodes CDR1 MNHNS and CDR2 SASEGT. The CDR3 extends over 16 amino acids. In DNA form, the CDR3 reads TGTGCCAGCAGTGAAGCGGTGGGCAGGATTCCCTACGAGCAGTACTTC. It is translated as CASSEAVGRIPYEQYF.

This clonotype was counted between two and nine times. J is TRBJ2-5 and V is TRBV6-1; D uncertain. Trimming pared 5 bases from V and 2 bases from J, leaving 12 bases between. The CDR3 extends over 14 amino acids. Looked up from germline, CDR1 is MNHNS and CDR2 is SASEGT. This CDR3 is CASSKTWNQETQYF. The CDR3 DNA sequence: TGTGCCAGCAGTAAGACATGGAATCAAGAGACCCAGTACTTC.

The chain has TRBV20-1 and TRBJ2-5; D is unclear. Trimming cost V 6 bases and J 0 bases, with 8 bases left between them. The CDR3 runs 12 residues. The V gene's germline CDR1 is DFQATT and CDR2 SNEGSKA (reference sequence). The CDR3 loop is CSAHVYQETQYF. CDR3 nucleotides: TGCAGTGCACATGTGTACCAAGAGACCCAGTACTTC.

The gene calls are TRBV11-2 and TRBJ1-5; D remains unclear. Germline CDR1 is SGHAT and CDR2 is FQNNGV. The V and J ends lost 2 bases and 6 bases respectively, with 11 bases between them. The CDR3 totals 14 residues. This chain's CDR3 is CASSLMGYRQPQHF. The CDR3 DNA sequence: TGTGCCAGCAGCTTAATGGGGTACCGTCAGCCCCAGCATTTT.

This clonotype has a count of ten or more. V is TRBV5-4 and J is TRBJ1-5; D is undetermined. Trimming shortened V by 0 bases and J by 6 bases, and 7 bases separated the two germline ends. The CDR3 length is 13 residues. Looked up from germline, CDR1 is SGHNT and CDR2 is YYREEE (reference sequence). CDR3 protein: CASSLDSTQPQHF. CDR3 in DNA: TGTGCCAGCAGCTTGGACTCGACTCAGCCCCAGCATTTT. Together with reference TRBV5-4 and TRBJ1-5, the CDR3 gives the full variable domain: ETGVTQSPTHLIKTRGQQVTLRCSSQSGHNTVSWYQQALGQGPQFIFQYYREEENGRGNFPPRFSGLQFPNYSSELNVNALELDDSALYLCASSLDSTQPQHFGDGTRLSIL.

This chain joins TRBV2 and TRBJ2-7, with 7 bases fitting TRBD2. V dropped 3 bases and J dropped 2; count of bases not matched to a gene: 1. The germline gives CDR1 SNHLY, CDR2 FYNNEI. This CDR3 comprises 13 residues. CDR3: CASSDGLAYEQYF. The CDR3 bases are TGTGCCAGCAGTGATGGACTAGCCTACGAGCAGTACTTC.

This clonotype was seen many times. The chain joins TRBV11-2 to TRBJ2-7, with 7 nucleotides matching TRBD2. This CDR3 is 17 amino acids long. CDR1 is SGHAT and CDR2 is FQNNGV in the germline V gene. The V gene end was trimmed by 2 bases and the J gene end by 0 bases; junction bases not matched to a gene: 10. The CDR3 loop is CASSLSSGSVTSYEQYF. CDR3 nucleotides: TGTGCCAGCAGCTTATCTAGCGGTTCTGTGACCTCCTACGAGCAGTACTTC.

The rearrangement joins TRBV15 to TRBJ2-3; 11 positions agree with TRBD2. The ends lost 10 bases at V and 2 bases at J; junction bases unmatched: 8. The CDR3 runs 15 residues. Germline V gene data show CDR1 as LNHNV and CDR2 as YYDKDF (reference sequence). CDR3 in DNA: TGTGCCATCTCGACTAGCGGGGAACCCACAGATACGCAGTATTTT. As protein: CAISTSGEPTDTQYF.

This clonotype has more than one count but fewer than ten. The CDR3 is CSVPPKFRDRGPKSNQPQHF. The CDR3 region has the DNA TGCAGTGTCCCGCCAAAGTTCCGGGACAGGGGGCCTAAAAGCAATCAGCCCCAGCATTTT. The chain recombines TRBV20-1 with TRBJ1-5; 12 bases fit TRBD1. The CDR3 length is 20 residues. The germline V gene encodes CDR1 DFQATT and CDR2 SNEGSKA (reference sequence). Unmatched junction bases numbered 20, after V lost 7 bases and J lost 1 base.

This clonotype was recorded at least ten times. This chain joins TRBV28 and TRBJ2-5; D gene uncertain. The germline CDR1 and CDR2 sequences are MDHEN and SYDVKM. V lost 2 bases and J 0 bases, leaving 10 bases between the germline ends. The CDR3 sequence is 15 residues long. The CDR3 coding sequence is TGTGCCAGCAGTTTAGGCTACGCGTACCAAGAGACCCAGTACTTC. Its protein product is CASSLGYAYQETQYF. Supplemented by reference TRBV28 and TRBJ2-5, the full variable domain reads DVKVTQSSRYLVKRTGEKVFLECVQDMDHENMFWYRQDPGLGLRLIYFSYDVKMKEKGDIPEGYSVSREKKERFSLILESASTNQTSMYLCASSLGYAYQETQYFGPGTRLLVL.

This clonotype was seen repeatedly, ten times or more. This CDR3 reads CAISGLADGEQYF. The CDR3, as DNA: TGTGCCATCAGTGGACTAGCGGACGGCGAGCAGTACTTC. The rearrangement joins TRBV10-3 to TRBJ2-7, with 9 bases aligning to TRBD2. The CDR3 loop spans 13 amino acids. Trimming removed 4 bases from V and 6 bases from J; junction bases left unmatched: 4. Germline values: CDR1 ENHRY, CDR2 SYGVKD.

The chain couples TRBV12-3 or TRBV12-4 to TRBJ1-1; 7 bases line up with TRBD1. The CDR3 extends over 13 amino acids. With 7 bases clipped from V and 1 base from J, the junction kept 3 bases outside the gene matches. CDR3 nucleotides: TGTGCCAGCACAGGGGGTAGGAACACTGAAGCTTTCTTT. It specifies CASTGGRNTEAFF.

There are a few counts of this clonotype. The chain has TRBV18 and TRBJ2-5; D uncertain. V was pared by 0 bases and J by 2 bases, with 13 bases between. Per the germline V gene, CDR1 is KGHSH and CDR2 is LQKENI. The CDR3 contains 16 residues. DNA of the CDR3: TGTGCCAGCTCACCACCGGGTCGTACAAGGCAAGAGACCCAGTACTTC. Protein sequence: CASSPPGRTRQETQYF.

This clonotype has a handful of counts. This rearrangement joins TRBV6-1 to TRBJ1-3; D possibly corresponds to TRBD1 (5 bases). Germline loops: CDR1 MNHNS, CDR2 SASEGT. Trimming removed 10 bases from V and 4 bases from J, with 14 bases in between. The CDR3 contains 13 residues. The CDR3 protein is CATKKGTGNTIYF. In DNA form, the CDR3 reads TGTGCCACCAAAAAGGGGACCGGAAACACCATATATTTT.

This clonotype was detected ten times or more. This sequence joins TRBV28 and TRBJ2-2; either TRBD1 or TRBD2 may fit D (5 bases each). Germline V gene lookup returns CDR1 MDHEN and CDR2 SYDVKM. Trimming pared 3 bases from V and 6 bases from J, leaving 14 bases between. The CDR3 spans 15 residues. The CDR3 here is CASSLRGGRAGELFF. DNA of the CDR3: TGTGCCAGCAGTTTGAGGGGTGGTCGAGCCGGGGAGCTGTTTTTT.

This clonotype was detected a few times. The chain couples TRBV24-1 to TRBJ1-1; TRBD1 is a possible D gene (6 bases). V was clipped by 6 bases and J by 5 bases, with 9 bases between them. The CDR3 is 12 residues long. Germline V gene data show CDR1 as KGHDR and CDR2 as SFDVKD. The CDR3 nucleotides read TGTGCCACCAGTACAGGGAGTACTGAAGCTTTCTTT. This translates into CATSTGSTEAFF.

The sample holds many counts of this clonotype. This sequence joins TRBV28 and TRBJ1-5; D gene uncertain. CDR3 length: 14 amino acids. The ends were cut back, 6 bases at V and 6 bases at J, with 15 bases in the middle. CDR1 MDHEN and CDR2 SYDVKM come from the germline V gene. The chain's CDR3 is CASSSWGRSQPQHF. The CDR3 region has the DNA TGTGCCAGCAGCTCTTGGGGAAGAAGTCAGCCCCAGCATTTT.

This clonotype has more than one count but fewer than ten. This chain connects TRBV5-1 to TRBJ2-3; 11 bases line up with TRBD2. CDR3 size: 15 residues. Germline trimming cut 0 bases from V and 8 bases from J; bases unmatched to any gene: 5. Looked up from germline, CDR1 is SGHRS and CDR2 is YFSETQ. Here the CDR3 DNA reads TGCGCCAGCAGCTTGGAGGCTAGCGGGAGGAGTACGCAGTATTTT. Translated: CASSLEASGRSTQYF.

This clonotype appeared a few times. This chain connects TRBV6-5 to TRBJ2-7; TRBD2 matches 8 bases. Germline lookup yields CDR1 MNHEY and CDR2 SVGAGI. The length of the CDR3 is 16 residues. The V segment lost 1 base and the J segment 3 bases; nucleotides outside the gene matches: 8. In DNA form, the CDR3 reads TGTGCCAGCAGTTACTGGGCTGCGCGGGAGGTCTACGAGCAGTACTTC. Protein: CASSYWAAREVYEQYF.